These 14 T cell receptor beta chains were sequenced from one sample in a study of control samples from healthy donors and cancer patients. Produced via immunoSEQ multiplex PCR; TCRdb's table is partial and in-frame only. Of approximately 170,000 clones detected, just over 85% appear once; the ten largest clones hold roughly 5.3%. What was sequenced was blood. Receptors originate from a woman in her 30s in good health.

Written as DNA, the CDR3 is TGTGCCACCAGCGGAGTCCATAACACAGGGGGCCAAGAGACCCAGTACTTC. As protein: CATSGVHNTGGQETQYF. The chain has TRBV15 and TRBJ2-5, with 8 bases aligning to TRBD1. CDR1 is LNHNV, CDR2 YYDKDF, per germline (reference sequence). The length of the CDR3 is 17 residues. With 5 bases clipped from V and 1 base from J, the junction kept 12 bases outside the gene matches. Full variable domain (missing parts from reference TRBV15 and TRBJ2-5): DAMVIQNPRYQVTQFGKPVTLSCSQTLNHNVMYWYQQKSSQAPKLLFHYYDKDFNNEADTPDNFQSRRPNTSFCFLDIRSPGLGDTAMYLCATSGVHNTGGQETQYFGPGTRLLVL.

The CDR3 reads CASSQSANTEAFF. CDR3 coding DNA: TGTGCCAGCAGCCAATCCGCAAACACTGAAGCTTTCTTT. V is TRBV16 and J is TRBJ1-1; no clear D. The germline CDR1 and CDR2 sequences are KGHSY and FQNENV. Trimming shortened V by 0 bases and J by 2 bases, and 4 bases separated the two germline ends. This CDR3 is 13 amino acids long.

V usage is TRBV7-2 and J usage is TRBJ2-1, with 9 nucleotides matching TRBD1. The CDR3 runs 16 residues. J gave up 4 bases and V 5 bases, and 9 bases lay outside the gene matches. Germline lookup yields CDR1 SGHTA and CDR2 FQGNSA. The CDR3 sequence is CASSGRGDRAYNEQFF. The CDR3 bases are TGTGCCAGCAGCGGGCGCGGGGACAGGGCTTACAATGAGCAGTTCTTC. Filled out from reference TRBV7-2 and TRBJ2-1, the complete variable domain reads GAGVSQSPSNKVTEKGKDVELRCDPISGHTALYWYRQSLGQGLEFLIYFQGNSAPDKSGLPSDRFSAERTGGSVSTLTIQRTQQEDSAVYLCASSGRGDRAYNEQFFGPGTRLTVL.

The gene calls are TRBV9 and TRBJ2-2, with D hard to call. CDR3 length: 14 residues. Germline CDR1 reads SGDLS; CDR2 reads YYNGEE. V was cut by 2 bases and J by 5 bases, with 10 bases left in between. The CDR3 DNA sequence: TGTGCCAGCAGCGTCGGTATGGAGACCGGGGAGCTGTTTTTT. It translates to CASSVGMETGELFF.

V gene TRBV6-1 combines with J gene TRBJ2-1; no definite D call. Looked up from germline, CDR1 is MNHNS and CDR2 is SASEGT. This CDR3 comprises 13 residues. Trimming removed 1 base from V and 8 bases from J, with 9 bases in between. CDR3 protein: CASSEGYLDEQFF. The DNA for the CDR3 is TGTGCCAGCAGTGAAGGCTACTTGGATGAGCAGTTCTTC.

The chain recombines TRBV29-1 with TRBJ1-1, with D possibly matching TRBD1 (5 bases). The CDR3 loop spans 12 amino acids. Per the germline V gene, CDR1 is SQVTM and CDR2 is ANQGSEA. Deletions cut 4 bases from V and 5 bases from J, with 11 bases between. The CDR3 here is CSVGGRGTEAFF. The CDR3 DNA sequence: TGCAGCGTTGGCGGTAGGGGTACTGAAGCTTTCTTT.

The rearrangement joins TRBV6-5 to TRBJ2-4; 10 bases line up with TRBD1. The junction had 4 bases not matched to a gene; V was cut back by 8 bases and J by 9 bases. The CDR3 sequence is 12 residues long. In germline, CDR1 is MNHEY, CDR2 SVGAGI. The CDR3 is CASGDRGIIQYF. In DNA, the CDR3 is TGTGCCAGCGGGGACAGGGGTATCATTCAGTACTTC.

Remarks on this clone: This sample includes further DNA sequences coding for the same CDR3. V is TRBV29-1 and J is TRBJ1-4; a possible D gene is TRBD1 (5 bases). The CDR3 spans 15 residues. CDR1 is SQVTM, CDR2 ANQGSEA, per germline. Deletions cut 0 bases from V and 7 bases from J, with 15 bases between. The CDR3 region has the DNA TGCAGCGTTGAAGAGGGCGGGGGACGGGGTGAAAAACTGTTTTTT. It translates to CSVEEGGGRGEKLFF. The variable domain in full, completed from reference TRBV29-1 and TRBJ1-4, reads SAVISQKPSRDICQRGTSLTIQCQVDSQVTMMFWYRQQPGQSLTLIATANQGSEATYESGFVIDKFPISRPNLTFSTLTVSNMSPEDSSIYLCSVEEGGGRGEKLFFGSGTQLSVL.

The chain is built from TRBV19 and TRBJ2-7; 8 bases are a match to TRBD1. There are 16 residues in the CDR3. V lost 4 bases and J lost 2; bases outside the gene matches: 10. Germline CDR1 reads LNHDA; CDR2 reads SQIVND (reference sequence). CDR3 sequence: CASSKTGQGLTYEQYF. The CDR3 coding sequence is TGTGCCAGTAGTAAAACCGGACAGGGCCTCACCTACGAGCAGTACTTC.

The chain couples TRBV7-9 to TRBJ2-5; no clear D gene. CDR1 and CDR2 from the germline V gene are SEHNR and FQNEAQ (reference sequence). The length of the CDR3 is 15 residues. Trimming cost V 5 bases and J 0 bases, with 13 bases left between them. The chain's CDR3 is CASSPDQGYQETQYF. The CDR3 DNA reads as TGTGCCAGCAGCCCCGATCAAGGGTACCAAGAGACCCAGTACTTC. Supplemented by reference TRBV7-9 and TRBJ2-5, the full variable domain reads DTGVSQNPRHKITKRGQNVTFRCDPISEHNRLYWYRQTLGQGPEFLTYFQNEAQLEKSRLLSDRFSAERPKGSFSTLEIQRTEQGDSAMYLCASSPDQGYQETQYFGPGTRLLVL.

The rearrangement joins TRBV19 to TRBJ2-1; 11 bases align to TRBD2. V trimming: 5 bases; J trimming: 8 bases; junction bases outside the gene matches: 5. The CDR3 has 14 residues. Germline CDR1 LNHDA, CDR2 SQIVND (reference sequence). The CDR3 loop is CASSPLSGRDEQFF. The CDR3 DNA sequence: TGTGCCAGTAGTCCTCTTAGCGGGAGGGATGAGCAGTTCTTC.

The gene calls are TRBV9 and TRBJ2-1; D not certain. The CDR3 covers 14 residues. Trimming shortened V by 2 bases and J by 0 bases, and 6 bases separated the two germline ends. From germline, CDR1 is SGDLS and CDR2 YYNGEE. The CDR3 region is CASSVGTSYNEQFF. CDR3 in DNA: TGTGCCAGCAGCGTTGGTACCTCCTACAATGAGCAGTTCTTC.

The chain joins TRBV7-8 to TRBJ2-3; no reliable D call. The CDR3 has 17 amino acids. The V end lost 0 bases, the J end lost 2 bases, and 15 bases lay between the germline ends. The V gene's germline CDR1 is SGHVS and CDR2 FQNEAQ. CDR3 nucleotide sequence: TGTGCCAGCAGCTTAGCTCAAGGTTGGGAAATCACAGATACGCAGTATTTT. Protein: CASSLAQGWEITDTQYF.

The genes are TRBV2 and TRBJ1-1; D may be TRBD1 (6 bases). The germline CDR1 and CDR2 sequences are SNHLY and FYNNEI. This CDR3 is built from 14 residues. Between the trimmed V and J ends, which lost 1 base and 7 bases, there was a span of 13 bases. As DNA, the CDR3 is TGTGCCAGCAGTGAAGGACGGGGGCCTCTTGAAGCTTTCTTT. This gives the protein CASSEGRGPLEAFF.